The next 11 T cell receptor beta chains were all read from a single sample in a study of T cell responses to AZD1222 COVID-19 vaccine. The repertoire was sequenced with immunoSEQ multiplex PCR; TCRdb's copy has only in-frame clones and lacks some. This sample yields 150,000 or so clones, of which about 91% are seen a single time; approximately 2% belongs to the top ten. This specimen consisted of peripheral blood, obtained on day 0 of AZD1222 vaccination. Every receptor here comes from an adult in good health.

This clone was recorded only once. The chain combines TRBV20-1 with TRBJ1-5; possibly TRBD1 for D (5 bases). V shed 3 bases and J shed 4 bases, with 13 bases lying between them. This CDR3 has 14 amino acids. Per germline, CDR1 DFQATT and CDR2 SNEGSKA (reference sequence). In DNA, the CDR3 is TGCAGTGCTAGTGGGGACGGGATGAATCAGCCCCAGCATTTT. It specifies CSASGDGMNQPQHF.

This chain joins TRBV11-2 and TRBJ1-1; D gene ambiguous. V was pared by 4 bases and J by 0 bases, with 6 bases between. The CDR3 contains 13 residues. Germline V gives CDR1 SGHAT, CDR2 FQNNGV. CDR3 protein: CASSSSLNTEAFF. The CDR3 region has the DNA TGTGCCAGCAGCTCCAGTTTGAACACTGAAGCTTTCTTT.

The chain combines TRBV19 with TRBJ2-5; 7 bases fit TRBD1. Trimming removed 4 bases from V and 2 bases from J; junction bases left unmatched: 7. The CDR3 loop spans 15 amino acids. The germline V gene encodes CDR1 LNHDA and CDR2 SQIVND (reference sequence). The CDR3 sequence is CASSKGADRQETQYF. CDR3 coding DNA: TGTGCCAGTAGTAAGGGGGCGGACAGACAAGAGACCCAGTACTTC.

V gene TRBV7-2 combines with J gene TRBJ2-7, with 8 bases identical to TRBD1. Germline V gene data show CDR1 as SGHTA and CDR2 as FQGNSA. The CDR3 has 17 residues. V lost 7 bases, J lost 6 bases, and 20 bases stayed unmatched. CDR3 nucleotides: TGTGCCAGCACCTCACCGGGGGACAGGCCTCAAAAGGGCGAGCAGTACTTC. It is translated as CASTSPGDRPQKGEQYF.

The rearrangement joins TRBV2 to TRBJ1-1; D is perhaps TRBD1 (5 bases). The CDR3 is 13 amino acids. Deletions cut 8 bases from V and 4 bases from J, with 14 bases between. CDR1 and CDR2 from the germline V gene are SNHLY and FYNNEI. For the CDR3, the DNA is TGTGCCAGCCAGGGCCTCAGCGGCACTGAAGCTTTCTTT. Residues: CASQGLSGTEAFF.

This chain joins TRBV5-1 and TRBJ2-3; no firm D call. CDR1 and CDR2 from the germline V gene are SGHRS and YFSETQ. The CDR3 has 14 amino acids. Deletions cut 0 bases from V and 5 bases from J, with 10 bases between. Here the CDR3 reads CASSLATIQDTQYF. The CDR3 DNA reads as TGCGCCAGCAGCTTGGCCACGATTCAAGATACGCAGTATTTT.

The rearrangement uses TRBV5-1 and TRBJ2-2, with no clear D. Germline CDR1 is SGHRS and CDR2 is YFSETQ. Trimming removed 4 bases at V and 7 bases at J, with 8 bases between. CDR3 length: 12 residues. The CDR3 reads CASSLGFGELFF. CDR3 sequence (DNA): TGCGCCAGCAGCCTGGGATTCGGGGAGCTGTTTTTT.

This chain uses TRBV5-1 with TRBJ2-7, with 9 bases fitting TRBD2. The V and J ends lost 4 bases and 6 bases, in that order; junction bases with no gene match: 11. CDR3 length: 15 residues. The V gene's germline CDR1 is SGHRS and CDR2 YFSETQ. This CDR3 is CASSLSLAGAGEQYF. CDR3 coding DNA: TGCGCCAGCAGCCTTAGTTTAGCGGGGGCGGGCGAGCAGTACTTC.

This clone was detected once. CDR3 bases: TGTGCCAGCAGCGGGGTCTTCGGTGGAAGAGAAGCTTTCTTT. It specifies CASSGVFGGREAFF. The chain joins TRBV5-8 to TRBJ1-1; D unresolved. Trimming removed 4 bases at V and 8 bases at J, with 18 bases between. Germline CDR1 is SGHTS and CDR2 is YDEGEE. This CDR3 contains 14 residues.

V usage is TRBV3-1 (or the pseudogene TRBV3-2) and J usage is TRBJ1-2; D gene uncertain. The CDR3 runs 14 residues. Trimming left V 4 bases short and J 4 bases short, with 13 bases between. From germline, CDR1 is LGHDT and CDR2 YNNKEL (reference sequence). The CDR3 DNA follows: TGTGCCAGCAGCCGCCTTGACATGGGCTATGGCTACACCTTC. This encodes CASSRLDMGYGYTF.

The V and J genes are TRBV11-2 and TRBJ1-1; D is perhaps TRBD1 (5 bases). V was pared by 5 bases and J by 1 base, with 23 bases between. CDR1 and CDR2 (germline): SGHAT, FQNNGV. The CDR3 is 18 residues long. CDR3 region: CASSPDRANLPGNTEAFF. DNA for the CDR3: TGTGCCAGCAGCCCCGACAGAGCAAATCTTCCTGGGAACACTGAAGCTTTCTTT. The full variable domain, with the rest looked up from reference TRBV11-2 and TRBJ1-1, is EAGVAQSPRYKIIEKRQSVAFWCNPISGHATLYWYQQILGQGPKLLIQFQNNGVVDDSQLPKDRFSAERLKGVDSTLKIQPAKLEDSAVYLCASSPDRANLPGNTEAFFGQGTRLTVV.